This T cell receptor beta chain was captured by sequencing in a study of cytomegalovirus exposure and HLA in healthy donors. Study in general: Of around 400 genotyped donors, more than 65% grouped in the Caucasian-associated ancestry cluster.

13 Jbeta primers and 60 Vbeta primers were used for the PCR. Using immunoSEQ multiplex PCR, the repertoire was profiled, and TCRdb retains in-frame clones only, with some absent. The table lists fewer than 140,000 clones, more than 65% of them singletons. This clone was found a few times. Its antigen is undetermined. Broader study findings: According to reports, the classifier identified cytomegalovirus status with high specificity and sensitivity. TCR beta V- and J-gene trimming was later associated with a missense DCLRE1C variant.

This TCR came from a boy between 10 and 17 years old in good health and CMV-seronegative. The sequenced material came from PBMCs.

The CDR3 here is CASRDGTGRHSPLHF. The CDR3 DNA is TGTGCCAGCAGGGACGGGACAGGGAGACATTCACCCCTCCACTTT. This rearrangement joins TRBV2 to TRBJ1-6; TRBD1 agrees at 9 bases. CDR1 is SNHLY and CDR2 is FYNNEI in the germline V gene. V was clipped by 6 bases and J by 8 bases; unmatched bases: 8. The CDR3 contains 15 residues.